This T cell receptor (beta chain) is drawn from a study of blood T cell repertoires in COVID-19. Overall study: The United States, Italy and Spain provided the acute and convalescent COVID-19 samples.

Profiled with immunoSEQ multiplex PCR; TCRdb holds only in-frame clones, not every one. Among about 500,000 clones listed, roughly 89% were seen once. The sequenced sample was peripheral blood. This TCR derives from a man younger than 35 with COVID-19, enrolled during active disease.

This chain's CDR3 is CASSHSGDSYNEQFF. The CDR3 DNA sequence: TGTGCCAGCTCACATAGCGGGGACTCCTACAATGAGCAGTTCTTC. The chain links TRBV18 to TRBJ2-1; TRBD2 aligns across 8 bases. The germline V gene encodes CDR1 KGHSH and CDR2 LQKENI. V lost 4 bases to trimming and J lost 0 bases; unmatched junction nucleotides: 2. The CDR3 length is 15 residues.